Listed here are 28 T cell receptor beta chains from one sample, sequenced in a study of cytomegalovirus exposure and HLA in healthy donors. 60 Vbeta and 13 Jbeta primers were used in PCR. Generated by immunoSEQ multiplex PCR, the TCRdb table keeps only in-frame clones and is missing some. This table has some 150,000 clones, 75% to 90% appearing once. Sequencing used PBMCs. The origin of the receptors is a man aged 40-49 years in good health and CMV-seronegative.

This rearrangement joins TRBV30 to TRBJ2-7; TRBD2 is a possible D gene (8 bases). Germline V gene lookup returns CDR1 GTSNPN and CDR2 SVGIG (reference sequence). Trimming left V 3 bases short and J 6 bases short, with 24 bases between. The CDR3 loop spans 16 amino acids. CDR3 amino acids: CAWSPTRGREEGEQYF. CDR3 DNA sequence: TGTGCCTGGAGCCCGACTAGGGGGCGGGAGGAGGGCGAGCAGTACTTC.

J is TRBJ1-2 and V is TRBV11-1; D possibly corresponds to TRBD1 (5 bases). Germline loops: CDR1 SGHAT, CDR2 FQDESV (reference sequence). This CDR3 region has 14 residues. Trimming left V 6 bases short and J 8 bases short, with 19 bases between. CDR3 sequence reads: CASRPTGGAVGYTF. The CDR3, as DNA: TGTGCCAGCAGACCGACCGGTGGGGCAGTGGGCTACACCTTC.

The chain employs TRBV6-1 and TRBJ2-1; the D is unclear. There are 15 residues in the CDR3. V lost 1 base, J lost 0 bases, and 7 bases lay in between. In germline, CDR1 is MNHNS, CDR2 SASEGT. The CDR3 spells CASSEDIVSYNEQFF. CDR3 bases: TGTGCCAGCAGTGAAGATATAGTCTCCTACAATGAGCAGTTCTTC.

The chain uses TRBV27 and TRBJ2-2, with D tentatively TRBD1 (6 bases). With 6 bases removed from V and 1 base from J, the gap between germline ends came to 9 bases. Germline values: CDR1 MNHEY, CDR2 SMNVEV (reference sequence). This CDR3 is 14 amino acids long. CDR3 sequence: CASSRTVNTGELFF. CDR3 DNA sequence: TGTGCCAGCAGCAGGACAGTGAACACCGGGGAGCTGTTTTTT.

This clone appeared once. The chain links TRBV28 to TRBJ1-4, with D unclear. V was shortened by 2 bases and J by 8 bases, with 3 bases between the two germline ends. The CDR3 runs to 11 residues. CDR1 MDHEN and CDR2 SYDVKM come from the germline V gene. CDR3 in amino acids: CASSLEEKLFF. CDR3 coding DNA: TGTGCCAGCAGTTTAGAGGAAAAACTGTTTTTT.

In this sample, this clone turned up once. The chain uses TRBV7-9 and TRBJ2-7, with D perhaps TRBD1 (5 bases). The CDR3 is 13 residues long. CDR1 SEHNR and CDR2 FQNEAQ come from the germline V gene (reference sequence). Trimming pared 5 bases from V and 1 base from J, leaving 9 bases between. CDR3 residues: CASSEAGSYEQYF. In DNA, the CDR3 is TGTGCCAGCAGCGAAGCAGGGTCCTACGAGCAGTACTTC.

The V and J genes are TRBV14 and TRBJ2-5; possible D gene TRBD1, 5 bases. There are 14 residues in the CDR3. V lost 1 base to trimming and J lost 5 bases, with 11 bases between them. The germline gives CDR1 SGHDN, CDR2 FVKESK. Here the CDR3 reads CASSQAGFRETQYF. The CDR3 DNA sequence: TGTGCCAGCAGCCAAGCAGGGTTCAGGGAGACCCAGTACTTC.

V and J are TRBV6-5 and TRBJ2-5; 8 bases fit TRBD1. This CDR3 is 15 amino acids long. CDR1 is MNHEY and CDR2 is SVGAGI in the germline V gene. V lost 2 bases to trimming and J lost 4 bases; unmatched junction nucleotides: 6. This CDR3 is CASSYRTGLGETQYF. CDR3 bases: TGTGCCAGCAGTTACCGGACAGGGCTGGGAGAGACCCAGTACTTC.

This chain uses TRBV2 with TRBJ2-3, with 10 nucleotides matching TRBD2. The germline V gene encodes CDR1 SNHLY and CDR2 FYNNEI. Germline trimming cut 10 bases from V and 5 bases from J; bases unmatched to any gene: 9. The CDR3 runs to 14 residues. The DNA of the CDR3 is TGTGCCATCATTAGCGGGAGGTCGGGAGATACGCAGTATTTT. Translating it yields CAIISGRSGDTQYF.

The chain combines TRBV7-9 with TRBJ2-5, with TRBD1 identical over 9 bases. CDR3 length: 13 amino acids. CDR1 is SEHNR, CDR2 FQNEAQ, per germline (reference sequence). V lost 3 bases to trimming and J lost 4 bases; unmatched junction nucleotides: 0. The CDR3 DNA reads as TGTGCCAGCAGCTTGGACAGGGGAGAGACCCAGTACTTC. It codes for CASSLDRGETQYF.

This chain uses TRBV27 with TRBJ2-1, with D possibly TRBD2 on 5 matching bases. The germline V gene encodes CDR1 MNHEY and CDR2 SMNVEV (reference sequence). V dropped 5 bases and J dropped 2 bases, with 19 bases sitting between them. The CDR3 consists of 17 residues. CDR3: CASSPQAAAGPYNEQFF. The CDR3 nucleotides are TGTGCCAGCAGTCCCCAGGCAGCGGCGGGCCCCTACAATGAGCAGTTCTTC.

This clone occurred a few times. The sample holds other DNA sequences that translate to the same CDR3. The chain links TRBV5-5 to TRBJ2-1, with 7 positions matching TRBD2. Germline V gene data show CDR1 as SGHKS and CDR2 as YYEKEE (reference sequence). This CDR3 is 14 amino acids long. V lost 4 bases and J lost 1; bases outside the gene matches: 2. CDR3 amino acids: CASSTGGSYNEQFF. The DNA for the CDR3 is TGTGCCAGCAGCACCGGGGGGTCCTACAATGAGCAGTTCTTC.

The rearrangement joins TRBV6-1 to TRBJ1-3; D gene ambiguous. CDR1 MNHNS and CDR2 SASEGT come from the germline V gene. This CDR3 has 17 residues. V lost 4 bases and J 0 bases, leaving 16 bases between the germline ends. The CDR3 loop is CASSVTFGGNSGNTIYF. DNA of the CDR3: TGTGCCAGCAGTGTAACTTTCGGAGGGAACTCTGGAAACACCATATATTTT.

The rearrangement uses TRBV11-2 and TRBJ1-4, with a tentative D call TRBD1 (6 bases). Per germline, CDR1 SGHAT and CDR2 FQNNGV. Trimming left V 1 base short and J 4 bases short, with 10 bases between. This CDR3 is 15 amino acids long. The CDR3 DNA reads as TGTGCCAGCAGCTTAGGACAGGCCCTTAATGAAAAACTGTTTTTT. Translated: CASSLGQALNEKLFF.

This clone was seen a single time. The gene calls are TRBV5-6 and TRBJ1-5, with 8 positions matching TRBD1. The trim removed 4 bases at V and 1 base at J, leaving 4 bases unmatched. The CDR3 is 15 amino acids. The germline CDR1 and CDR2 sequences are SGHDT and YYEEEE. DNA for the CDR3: TGTGCCAGCAGCCAGACAGGGGTGAGCAATCAGCCCCAGCATTTT. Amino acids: CASSQTGVSNQPQHF.

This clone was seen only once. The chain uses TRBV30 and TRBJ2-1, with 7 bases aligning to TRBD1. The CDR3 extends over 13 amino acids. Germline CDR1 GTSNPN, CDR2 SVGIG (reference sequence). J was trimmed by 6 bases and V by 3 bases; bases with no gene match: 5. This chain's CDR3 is CAWRGGQSNEQFF. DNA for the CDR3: TGTGCCTGGAGAGGGGGCCAGAGCAATGAGCAGTTCTTC.

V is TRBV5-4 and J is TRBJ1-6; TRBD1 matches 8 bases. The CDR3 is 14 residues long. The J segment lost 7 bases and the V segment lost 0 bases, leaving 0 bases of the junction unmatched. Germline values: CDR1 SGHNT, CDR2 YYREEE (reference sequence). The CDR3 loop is CASSLDRGNSPLHF. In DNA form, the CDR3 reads TGTGCCAGCAGCTTGGACAGGGGGAATTCACCCCTCCACTTT.

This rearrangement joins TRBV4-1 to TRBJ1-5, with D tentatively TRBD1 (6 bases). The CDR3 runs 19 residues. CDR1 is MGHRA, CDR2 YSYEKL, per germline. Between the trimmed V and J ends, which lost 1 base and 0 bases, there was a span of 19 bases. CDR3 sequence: CASSQGGARGQYSNQPQHF. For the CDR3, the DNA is TGCGCCAGCAGCCAAGGAGGGGCGCGGGGGCAGTATAGCAATCAGCCCCAGCATTTT.

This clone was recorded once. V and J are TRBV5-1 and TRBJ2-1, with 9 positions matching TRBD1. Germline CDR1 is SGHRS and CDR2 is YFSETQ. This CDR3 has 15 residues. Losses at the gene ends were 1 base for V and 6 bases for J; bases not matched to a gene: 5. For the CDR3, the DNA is TGCGCCAGCAGCTTGTCGGGACAGGGCCCCAATGAGCAGTTCTTC. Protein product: CASSLSGQGPNEQFF. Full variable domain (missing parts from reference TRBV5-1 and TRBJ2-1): KAGVTQTPRYLIKTRGQQVTLSCSPISGHRSVSWYQQTPGQGLQFLFEYFSETQRNKGNFPGRFSGRQFSNSRSEMNVSTLELGDSALYLCASSLSGQGPNEQFFGPGTRLTVL.

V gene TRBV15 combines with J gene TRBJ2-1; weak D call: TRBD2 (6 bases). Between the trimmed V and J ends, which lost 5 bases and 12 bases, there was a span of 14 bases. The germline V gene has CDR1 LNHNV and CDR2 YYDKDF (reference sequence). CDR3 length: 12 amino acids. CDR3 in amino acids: CATSPRMGGQFF. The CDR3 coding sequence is TGTGCCACCAGCCCGAGAATGGGGGGGCAGTTCTTC. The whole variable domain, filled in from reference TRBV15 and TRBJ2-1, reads DAMVIQNPRYQVTQFGKPVTLSCSQTLNHNVMYWYQQKSSQAPKLLFHYYDKDFNNEADTPDNFQSRRPNTSFCFLDIRSPGLGDTAMYLCATSPRMGGQFFGPGTRLTVL.

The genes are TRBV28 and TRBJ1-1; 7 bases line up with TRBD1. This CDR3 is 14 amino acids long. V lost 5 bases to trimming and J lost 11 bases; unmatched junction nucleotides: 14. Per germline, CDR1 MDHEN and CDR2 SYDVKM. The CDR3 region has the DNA TGTGCCAGCAGTCCCAGGGGGAGAGAGTCTGGCGCTTTCTTT. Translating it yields CASSPRGRESGAFF.

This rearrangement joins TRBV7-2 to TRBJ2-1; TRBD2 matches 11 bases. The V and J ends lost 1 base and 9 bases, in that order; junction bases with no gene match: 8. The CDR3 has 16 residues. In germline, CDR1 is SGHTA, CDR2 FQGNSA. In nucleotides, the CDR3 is TGTGCCAGCAGCTTAGGGTCACTAGCGGGAGTGATTGAGCAGTTCTTC. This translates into CASSLGSLAGVIEQFF.

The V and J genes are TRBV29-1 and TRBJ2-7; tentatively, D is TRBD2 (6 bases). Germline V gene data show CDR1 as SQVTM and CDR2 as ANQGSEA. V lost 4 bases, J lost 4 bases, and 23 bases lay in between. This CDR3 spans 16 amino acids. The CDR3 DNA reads TGCAGCGTTGCCAACGGAGGGGAGCCTGGGAGGTACGAGCAGTACTTC. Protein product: CSVANGGEPGRYEQYF.

CDR3 residues: CASSLSGGSGTLYEQYF. The CDR3 nucleotides read TGTGCCAGCAGTTTATCGGGGGGTAGCGGGACGTTGTACGAGCAGTACTTC. This sequence joins TRBV27 and TRBJ2-7, with 8 bases matching TRBD2. There are 17 residues in the CDR3. Unmatched junction bases numbered 11, after V lost 0 bases and J lost 4 bases. The germline gives CDR1 MNHEY, CDR2 SMNVEV (reference sequence).

The CDR3 nucleotides are TGTGCCAGCAGTTTTGGGGGGGCGAACACTGAAGCTTTCTTT. It specifies CASSFGGANTEAFF. The chain couples TRBV27 to TRBJ1-1, with D possibly being TRBD1 (6 bases). Germline lookup yields CDR1 MNHEY and CDR2 SMNVEV (reference sequence). The length of the CDR3 is 14 residues. V was cut by 3 bases and J by 1 base, with 9 bases left in between.

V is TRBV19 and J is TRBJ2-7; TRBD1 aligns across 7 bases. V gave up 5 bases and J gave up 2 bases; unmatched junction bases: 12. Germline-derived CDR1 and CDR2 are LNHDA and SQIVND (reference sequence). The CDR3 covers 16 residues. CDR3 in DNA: TGTGCCAGTAGTCTAAAAGCGACAGGGAATCCCTACGAGCAGTACTTC. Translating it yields CASSLKATGNPYEQYF.

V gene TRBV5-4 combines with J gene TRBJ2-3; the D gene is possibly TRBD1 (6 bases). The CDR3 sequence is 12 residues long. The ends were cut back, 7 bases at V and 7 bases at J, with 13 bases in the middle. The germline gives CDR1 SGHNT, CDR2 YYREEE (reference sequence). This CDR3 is CASSNWGHTQYF. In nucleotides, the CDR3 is TGTGCCAGCTCGAATTGGGGGCATACGCAGTATTTT.

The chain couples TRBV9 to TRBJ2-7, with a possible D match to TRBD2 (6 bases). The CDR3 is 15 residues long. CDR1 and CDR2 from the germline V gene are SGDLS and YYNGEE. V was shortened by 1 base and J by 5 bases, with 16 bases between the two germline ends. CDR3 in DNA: TGTGCCAGCAGCGTAAACGCGGGGCCTCGGCACGAGCAGTACTTC. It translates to CASSVNAGPRHEQYF.